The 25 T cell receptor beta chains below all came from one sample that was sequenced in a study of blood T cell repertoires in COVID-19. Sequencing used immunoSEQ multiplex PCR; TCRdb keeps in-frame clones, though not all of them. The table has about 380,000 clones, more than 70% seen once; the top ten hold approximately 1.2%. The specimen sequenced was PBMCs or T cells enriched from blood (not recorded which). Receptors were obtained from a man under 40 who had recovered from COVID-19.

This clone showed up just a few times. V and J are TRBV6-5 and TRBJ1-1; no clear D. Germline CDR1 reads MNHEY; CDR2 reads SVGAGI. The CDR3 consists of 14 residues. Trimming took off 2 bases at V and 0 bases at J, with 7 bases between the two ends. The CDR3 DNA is TGTGCCAGCAGTTACACCAGGATGAACACTGAAGCTTTCTTT. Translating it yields CASSYTRMNTEAFF.

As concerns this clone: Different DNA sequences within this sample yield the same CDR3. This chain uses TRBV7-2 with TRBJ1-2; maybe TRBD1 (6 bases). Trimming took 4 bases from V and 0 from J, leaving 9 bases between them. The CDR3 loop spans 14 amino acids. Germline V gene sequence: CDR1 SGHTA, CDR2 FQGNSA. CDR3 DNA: TGTGCCAGCAGCTCACAGGGTTCTAACTATGGCTACACCTTC. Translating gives CASSSQGSNYGYTF.

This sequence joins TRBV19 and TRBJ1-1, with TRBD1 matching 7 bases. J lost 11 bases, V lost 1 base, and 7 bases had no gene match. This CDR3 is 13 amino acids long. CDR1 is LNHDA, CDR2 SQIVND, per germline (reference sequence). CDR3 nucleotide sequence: TGTGCCAGTAGTATAGCGACAGGGCAGTTGGCTTTCTTT. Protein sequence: CASSIATGQLAFF.

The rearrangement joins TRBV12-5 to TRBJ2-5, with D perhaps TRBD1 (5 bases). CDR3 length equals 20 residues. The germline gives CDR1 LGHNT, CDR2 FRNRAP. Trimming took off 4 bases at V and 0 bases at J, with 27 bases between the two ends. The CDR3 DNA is TGTGCTAGTGGTTCTTTTCCCCCACACAGGAGATCGGCGTACCAAGAGACCCAGTACTTC. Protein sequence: CASGSFPPHRRSAYQETQYF.

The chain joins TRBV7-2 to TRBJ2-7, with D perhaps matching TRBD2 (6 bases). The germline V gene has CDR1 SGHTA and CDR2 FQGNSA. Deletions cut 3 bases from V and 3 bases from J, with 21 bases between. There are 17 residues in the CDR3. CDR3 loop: CASSLYTGDRLFYEQYF. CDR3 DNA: TGTGCCAGCAGCTTGTATACGGGGGATCGGTTATTCTACGAGCAGTACTTC.

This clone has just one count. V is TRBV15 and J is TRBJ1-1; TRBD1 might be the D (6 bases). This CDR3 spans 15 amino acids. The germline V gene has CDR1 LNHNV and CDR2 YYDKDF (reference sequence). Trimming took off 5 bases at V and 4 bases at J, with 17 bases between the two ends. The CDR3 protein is CATSPGGAGSTEAFF. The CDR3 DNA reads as TGTGCCACCAGCCCGGGGGGGGCGGGGAGCACTGAAGCTTTCTTT.

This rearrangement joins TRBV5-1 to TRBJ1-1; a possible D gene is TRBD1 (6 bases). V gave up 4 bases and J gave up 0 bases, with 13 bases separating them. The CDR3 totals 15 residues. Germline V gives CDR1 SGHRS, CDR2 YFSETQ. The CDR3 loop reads CASSGRTELNTEAFF. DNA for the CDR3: TGCGCCAGCAGCGGAAGGACAGAGTTGAACACTGAAGCTTTCTTT.

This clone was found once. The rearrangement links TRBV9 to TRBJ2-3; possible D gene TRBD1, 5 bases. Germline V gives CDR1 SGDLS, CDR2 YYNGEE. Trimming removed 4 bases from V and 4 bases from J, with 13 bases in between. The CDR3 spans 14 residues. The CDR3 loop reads CASSPTPGPDTQYF. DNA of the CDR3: TGTGCCAGCAGCCCTACCCCAGGGCCAGATACGCAGTATTTT.

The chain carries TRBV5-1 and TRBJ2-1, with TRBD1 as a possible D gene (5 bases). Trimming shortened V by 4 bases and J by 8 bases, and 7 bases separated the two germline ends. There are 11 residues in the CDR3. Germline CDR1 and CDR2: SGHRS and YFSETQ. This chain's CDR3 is CASSRRDEQFF. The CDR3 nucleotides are TGCGCCAGCAGCCGCAGGGATGAGCAGTTCTTC.

This CDR3 reads CAISSGGSGNQPQHF. The CDR3 DNA is TGTGCCATCAGTTCAGGGGGCTCGGGTAATCAGCCCCAGCATTTT. The chain has TRBV10-3 and TRBJ1-5, with 8 bases identical to TRBD1. The CDR3 extends over 15 amino acids. CDR1 ENHRY and CDR2 SYGVKD come from the germline V gene. V trimming: 5 bases; J trimming: 4 bases; junction bases outside the gene matches: 7.

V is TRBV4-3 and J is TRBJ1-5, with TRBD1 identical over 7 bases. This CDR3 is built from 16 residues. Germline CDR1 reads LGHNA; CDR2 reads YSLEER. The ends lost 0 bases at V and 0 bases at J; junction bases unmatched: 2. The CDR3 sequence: CASSQDGQASNQPQHF. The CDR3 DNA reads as TGCGCCAGCAGCCAAGACGGACAGGCTAGCAATCAGCCCCAGCATTTT.

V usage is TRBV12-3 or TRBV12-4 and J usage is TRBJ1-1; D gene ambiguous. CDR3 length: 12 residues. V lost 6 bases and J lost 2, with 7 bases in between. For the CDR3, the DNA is TGTGCCAGCAGAGAGATAAACACTGAAGCTTTCTTT. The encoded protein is CASREINTEAFF.

This CDR3 reads CASSDRGRGNYGYTF. The CDR3, as DNA: TGTGCCAGCAGCGACAGGGGGCGAGGGAACTATGGCTACACCTTC. The chain carries TRBV6-5 and TRBJ1-2; 10 bases line up with TRBD1. Germline lookup yields CDR1 MNHEY and CDR2 SVGAGI. The length of the CDR3 is 15 residues. V lost 6 bases, J lost 2 bases, and 6 bases stayed unmatched.

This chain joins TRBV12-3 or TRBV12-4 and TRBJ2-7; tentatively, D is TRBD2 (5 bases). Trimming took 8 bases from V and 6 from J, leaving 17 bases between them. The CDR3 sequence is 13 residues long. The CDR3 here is CASAVGRGLEQYF. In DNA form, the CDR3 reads TGTGCCAGCGCCGTGGGGAGAGGTCTCGAGCAGTACTTC.

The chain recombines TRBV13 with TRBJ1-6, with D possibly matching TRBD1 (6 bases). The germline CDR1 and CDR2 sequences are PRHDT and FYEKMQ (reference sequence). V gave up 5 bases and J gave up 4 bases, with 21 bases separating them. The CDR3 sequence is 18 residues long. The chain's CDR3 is CASSTRDNLSVYNSPLHF. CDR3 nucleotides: TGTGCCAGCAGCACCCGGGACAACTTGAGCGTTTATAATTCACCCCTCCACTTT.

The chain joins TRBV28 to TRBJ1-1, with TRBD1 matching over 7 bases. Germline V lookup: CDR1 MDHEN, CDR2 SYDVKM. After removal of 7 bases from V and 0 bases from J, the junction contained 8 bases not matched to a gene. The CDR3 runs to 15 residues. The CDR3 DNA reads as TGTGCCAGCATCCCCACACAGGGGATGAACACTGAAGCTTTCTTT. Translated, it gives CASIPTQGMNTEAFF.

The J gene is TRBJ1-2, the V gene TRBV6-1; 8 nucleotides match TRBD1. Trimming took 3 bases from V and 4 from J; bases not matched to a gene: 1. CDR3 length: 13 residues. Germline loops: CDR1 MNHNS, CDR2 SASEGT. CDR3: CASSDQGAYGYTF. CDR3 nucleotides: TGTGCCAGCAGTGATCAGGGGGCCTATGGCTACACCTTC.

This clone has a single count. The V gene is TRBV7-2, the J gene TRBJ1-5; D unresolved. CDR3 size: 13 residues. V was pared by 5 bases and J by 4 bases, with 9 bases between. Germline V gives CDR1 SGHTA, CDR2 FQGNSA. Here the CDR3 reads CASSGRSNQPQHF. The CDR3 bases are TGTGCCAGCAGCGGCAGGTCGAATCAGCCCCAGCATTTT.

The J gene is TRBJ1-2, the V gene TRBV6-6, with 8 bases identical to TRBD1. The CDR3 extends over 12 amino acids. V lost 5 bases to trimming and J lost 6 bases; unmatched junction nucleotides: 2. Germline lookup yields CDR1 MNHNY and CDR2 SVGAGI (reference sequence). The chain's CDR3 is CASSLQGDGYTF. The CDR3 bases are TGTGCCAGCAGTCTACAGGGGGATGGCTACACCTTC.

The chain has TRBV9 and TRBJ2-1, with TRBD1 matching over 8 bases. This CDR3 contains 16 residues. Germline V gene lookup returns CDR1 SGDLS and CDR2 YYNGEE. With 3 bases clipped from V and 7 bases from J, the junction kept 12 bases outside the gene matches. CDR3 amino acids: CASSATSGTGENEQFF. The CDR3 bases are TGTGCCAGCAGCGCCACTTCCGGGACAGGTGAAAATGAGCAGTTCTTC.

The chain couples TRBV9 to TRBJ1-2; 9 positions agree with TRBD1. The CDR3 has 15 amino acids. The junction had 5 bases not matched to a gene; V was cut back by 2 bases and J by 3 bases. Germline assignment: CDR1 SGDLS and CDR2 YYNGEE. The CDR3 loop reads CASSVDRGVDYGYTF. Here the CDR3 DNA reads TGTGCCAGCAGCGTTGACAGGGGGGTTGACTATGGCTACACCTTC.

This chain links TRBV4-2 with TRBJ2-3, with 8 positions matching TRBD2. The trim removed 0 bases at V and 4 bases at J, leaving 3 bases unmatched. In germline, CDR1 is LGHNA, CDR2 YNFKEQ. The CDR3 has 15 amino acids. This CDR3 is CASSQEVAGPDTQYF. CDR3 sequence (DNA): TGTGCCAGCAGCCAAGAGGTAGCGGGGCCAGATACGCAGTATTTT.

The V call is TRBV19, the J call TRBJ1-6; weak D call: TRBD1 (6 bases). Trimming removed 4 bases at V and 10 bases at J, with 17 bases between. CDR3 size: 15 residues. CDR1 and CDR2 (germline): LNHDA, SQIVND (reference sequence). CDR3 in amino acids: CASSTQGYLDSPLHF. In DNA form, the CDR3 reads TGTGCCAGTAGTACACAGGGTTACTTGGACTCACCCCTCCACTTT.

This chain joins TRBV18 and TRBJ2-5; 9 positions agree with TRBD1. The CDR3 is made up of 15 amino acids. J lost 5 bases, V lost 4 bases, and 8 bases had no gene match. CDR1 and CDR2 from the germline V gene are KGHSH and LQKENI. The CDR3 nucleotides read TGTGCCAGCTCACTAAACAGGGGGCGCATCGAGACCCAGTACTTC. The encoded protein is CASSLNRGRIETQYF. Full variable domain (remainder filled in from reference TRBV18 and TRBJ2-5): NAGVMQNPRHLVRRRGQEARLRCSPMKGHSHVYWYRQLPEEGLKFMVYLQKENIIDESGMPKERFSAEFPKEGPSILRIQQVVRGDSAAYFCASSLNRGRIETQYFGPGTRLLVL.

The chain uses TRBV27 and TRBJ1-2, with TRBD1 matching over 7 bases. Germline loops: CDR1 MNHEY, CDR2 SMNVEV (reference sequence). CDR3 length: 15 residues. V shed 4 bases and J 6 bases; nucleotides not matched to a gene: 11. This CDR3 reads CASSSPGGLEHGYTF. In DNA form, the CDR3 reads TGTGCCAGCAGTTCCCCAGGGGGGTTGGAGCATGGCTACACCTTC.